One sample yielded the 19 T cell receptor beta chains listed below, sequenced in a study of naive and memory T cell subsets. Both TRBC1 and TRBC2 were covered by a beta constant-region primer of two equimolar oligonucleotides. The ligated cDNA underwent four PCR rounds using SP2 and nested alpha and beta constant-region primers. One entry per CDR3 protein results from TCRdb running MiXCR on the UMI-ligation and nested PCR reads. The table lists roughly 100,000 distinct CDR3 sequences, about 14% of them singletons. Study results and caveats: A few larger clonotypes appeared in naive repertoires, especially CD8, possibly memory cells re-expressing CD45RA.

These receptors' targets are unknown. The specimen was naive CD8+ T cells from blood. Receptors originate from a human donor in good health.

The chain joins TRBV3-1 to TRBJ1-5; D is unresolved. This CDR3 contains 13 residues. Per the germline V gene, CDR1 is LGHDT and CDR2 is YNNKEL (reference sequence). V was shortened by 1 base and J by 7 bases, with 8 bases between the two germline ends. The CDR3 here is CASSQADGQPQHF. The CDR3, as DNA: TGTGCCAGCAGCCAAGCCGATGGGCAGCCCCAGCATTTT. The entire variable domain, with the rest obtained from reference TRBV3-1 and TRBJ1-5, is as follows: DTAVSQTPKYLVTQMGNDKSIKCEQNLGHDTMYWYKQDSKKFLKIMFSYNNKELIINETVPNRFSPKSPDKAHLNLHINSLELGDSAVYFCASSQADGQPQHFGDGTRLSIL.

The chain is built from TRBV6-2 or TRBV6-3 and TRBJ2-2; TRBD2 agrees at 10 bases. V dropped 0 bases and J dropped 9; count of bases not matched to a gene: 7. This CDR3 region has 16 residues. CDR1 and CDR2 from the germline V gene are MNHEY and SVGEGT. CDR3: CASSYSGTSAAWELFF. CDR3 bases: TGTGCCAGCAGTTACTCCGGGACTAGCGCTGCTTGGGAGCTGTTTTTT.

This clonotype showed up many times. V and J are TRBV7-8 and TRBJ2-3; D uncertain. The germline CDR1 and CDR2 sequences are SGHVS and FQNEAQ. V was shortened by 3 bases and J by 0 bases, with 7 bases between the two germline ends. The CDR3 is made up of 14 amino acids. The CDR3 DNA follows: TGTGCCAGCAGCTTGGCAGATAGCACAGATACGCAGTATTTT. Its translation is CASSLADSTDTQYF.

This clonotype was recorded a few times. V usage is TRBV7-8 and J usage is TRBJ1-1; weak D call: TRBD1 (5 bases). Between the trimmed V and J ends, which lost 4 bases and 2 bases, there was a span of 11 bases. The CDR3 runs 14 residues. Germline CDR1 reads SGHVS; CDR2 reads FQNEAQ. The CDR3 loop is CASSSTAANTEAFF. The CDR3 DNA reads as TGTGCCAGCAGCTCGACAGCTGCAAACACTGAAGCTTTCTTT.

Written as DNA, the CDR3 is TGTGCCAGCAACAGGGGATTAGGTGAGCAGTACTTC. This encodes CASNRGLGEQYF. The rearrangement uses TRBV2 and TRBJ2-7; 7 bases map to TRBD1. Trimming cost V 7 bases and J 7 bases; bases outside gene matches: 7. Germline V gene sequence: CDR1 SNHLY, CDR2 FYNNEI. The CDR3 has 12 amino acids.

This clonotype has only a few counts. This chain joins TRBV7-3 and TRBJ1-2, with D unclear. V was pared by 3 bases and J by 11 bases, with 13 bases between. Per germline, CDR1 SGHTA and CDR2 FQGTGA. The CDR3 totals 12 residues. In DNA, the CDR3 is TGTGCCAGCAGCTTTGATGGCAGCTCTTACACCTTC. This sequence encodes CASSFDGSSYTF.

This clonotype was observed a handful of times. The chain recombines TRBV10-3 with TRBJ2-5; D gene unclear. With 3 bases removed from V and 5 bases from J, the gap between germline ends came to 16 bases. The CDR3 contains 15 residues. CDR1 is ENHRY, CDR2 SYGVKD, per germline. The CDR3 is CAISDLEVLGETQYF. Here the CDR3 DNA reads TGTGCCATCAGTGACCTCGAGGTGTTAGGGGAGACCCAGTACTTC.

The V and J genes are TRBV5-1 and TRBJ2-6; D is possibly TRBD2 (5 bases). Germline CDR1 is SGHRS and CDR2 is YFSETQ. The germline V and J ends were trimmed by 5 bases and 11 bases, with 8 bases remaining between them. The CDR3 is 11 residues long. The DNA of the CDR3 is TGCGCCAGCAGTATCGGGGACGTCCTGACTTTC. Amino acids: CASSIGDVLTF.

This clonotype was counted ten times or more. This rearrangement joins TRBV20-1 to TRBJ1-1; a weak D match, TRBD1 (6 bases). The CDR3 is 18 residues long. Per the germline V gene, CDR1 is DFQATT and CDR2 is SNEGSKA (reference sequence). Trimming shortened V by 0 bases and J by 0 bases, and 20 bases separated the two germline ends. The CDR3 region is CSARDVNLLGQLNTEAFF. CDR3 sequence (DNA): TGCAGTGCTAGAGATGTGAATCTCTTAGGACAGTTGAACACTGAAGCTTTCTTT.

The gene calls are TRBV12-3 or TRBV12-4 and TRBJ1-2, with a tentative D call TRBD1 (6 bases). The CDR3 is made up of 14 amino acids. V shed 1 base and J shed 8 bases, with 14 bases lying between them. The CDR3 sequence: CASSLGRDTRGYTF. DNA of the CDR3: TGTGCCAGCAGTTTAGGGAGGGACACGCGGGGCTACACCTTC.

This clonotype was picked up a small number of times. The chain joins TRBV11-2 to TRBJ2-1; no clear D. Germline CDR1 is SGHAT and CDR2 is FQNNGV. The V end lost 5 bases, the J end lost 6 bases, and 8 bases lay between the germline ends. The CDR3 is 12 amino acids. In DNA, the CDR3 is TGTGCCAGCAGCCTACGTCCCAATGAGCAGTTCTTC. Protein sequence: CASSLRPNEQFF.

Ten or more counts support this clonotype. The chain recombines TRBV7-9 with TRBJ1-1, with TRBD1 matching over 11 bases. Germline V gene lookup returns CDR1 SEHNR and CDR2 FQNEAQ (reference sequence). CDR3 size: 15 residues. Trimming took 1 base from V and 6 from J; bases not matched to a gene: 4. The CDR3 here is CASSLGGQGVAEAFF. Written as DNA, the CDR3 is TGTGCCAGCAGCTTAGGGGGACAGGGGGTGGCTGAAGCTTTCTTT.

This clonotype was counted between two and nine times. V and J are TRBV29-1 and TRBJ1-1; TRBD1 might be the D (6 bases). In germline, CDR1 is SQVTM, CDR2 ANQGSEA. V was shortened by 7 bases and J by 7 bases, with 13 bases between the two germline ends. This CDR3 is built from 11 residues. CDR3 region: CSGGGGDEAFF. CDR3 coding DNA: TGCAGCGGAGGAGGGGGGGATGAAGCTTTCTTT.

This clonotype was recorded at least ten times. The chain carries TRBV6-2 or TRBV6-3 and TRBJ1-5; D possibly corresponds to TRBD1 (5 bases). V dropped 9 bases and J dropped 1 base, with 16 bases sitting between them. CDR1 and CDR2 (germline): MNHEY, SVGEGT. This CDR3 comprises 15 residues. The chain's CDR3 is CASGAGATSNQPQHF. As DNA, the CDR3 is TGTGCCAGTGGGGCCGGGGCAACGAGCAATCAGCCCCAGCATTTT.

This clonotype showed up just a few times. This chain links TRBV4-2 with TRBJ2-5; D not certain. The CDR3 runs 13 residues. Between the trimmed V and J ends, which lost 1 base and 10 bases, there was a span of 13 bases. The germline gives CDR1 LGHNA, CDR2 YNFKEQ. The CDR3 sequence is CASSQGGTSDQYF. CDR3 nucleotide sequence: TGTGCCAGCAGCCAAGGAGGTACTTCGGACCAGTACTTC.

Only one count was recorded for this clonotype. V and J are TRBV28 and TRBJ2-3; D might be TRBD1 or TRBD2, each matching 6 bases. The germline V and J ends were trimmed by 10 bases and 0 bases, with 17 bases remaining between them. This CDR3 has 15 amino acids. Germline CDR1 and CDR2: MDHEN and SYDVKM. The CDR3 protein is CANYARGPSTDTQYF. DNA of the CDR3: TGTGCCAACTACGCTCGGGGGCCTAGCACAGATACGCAGTATTTT.

V is TRBV4-3 and J is TRBJ2-1, with D perhaps TRBD2 (5 bases). The CDR3 covers 17 residues. The germline V and J ends were trimmed by 0 bases and 4 bases, with 16 bases remaining between them. Germline V CDR1 and CDR2: LGHNA, YSLEER. CDR3 nucleotide sequence: TGCGCCAGCAGCCAAGATCATCTAGCCCTCGGGTACAATGAGCAGTTCTTC. It is translated as CASSQDHLALGYNEQFF.

This clonotype occurred a few times. The chain carries TRBV6-2 or TRBV6-3 and TRBJ2-2; the match to TRBD2 covers 10 bases. V shed 2 bases, J shed 3 bases, and the junction held 12 bases outside the gene matches. The CDR3 is made up of 19 amino acids. Germline CDR1 and CDR2: MNHEY and SVGEGT. Here the CDR3 DNA reads TGTGCCAGCAGTTACCAAAGCGGGAGGGCCACAGTAGACACCGGGGAGCTGTTTTTT. Residues: CASSYQSGRATVDTGELFF.

The rearrangement joins TRBV9 to TRBJ2-3; 11 bases agree with TRBD1. Unmatched junction bases numbered 5, after V lost 2 bases and J lost 3 bases. Germline CDR1 SGDLS, CDR2 YYNGEE. There are 16 residues in the CDR3. CDR3 sequence: CASSVWTGGFTDTQYF. The CDR3 nucleotides are TGTGCCAGCAGCGTCTGGACAGGGGGCTTTACAGATACGCAGTATTTT.